Listed below are T cell receptor beta chains from one sample, sequenced in a study of cytomegalovirus exposure and HLA in healthy donors. The method was immunoSEQ multiplex PCR; TCRdb's version includes in-frame clones alone and lacks a portion of them. Here the sample spans roughly 140,000 clones, 65% to 85% being singletons. The sample taken for sequencing was PBMCs. The receptors stem from a male donor in good health and CMV-seronegative. CDR3s include the opening cysteine and the closing phenylalanine or tryptophan. A D gene is named only where the DNA matches it firmly. Not every row has a clone size; where given, it reads once, few, many or a size class.

v_gene: TRBV5-4
d_gene: TRBD2
j_gene: TRBJ2-5
abundance: once
CDR3nt: TGTGCCAGCAGCTTAGCGGGACTATCCCAAGAGACCCAGTACTTC
CDR3aa: CASSLAGLSQETQYF

v_gene: TRBV5-1
d_gene: TRBD2
j_gene: TRBJ2-1
abundance: -
CDR3nt: TGCGCCAGCAGCTTGGAAGTTGGGACTAGTCGGGGTGAGCAGTTCTTC
CDR3aa: CASSLEVGTSRGEQFF

v_gene: TRBV7-9
d_gene: TRBD1
j_gene: TRBJ2-7
abundance: -
CDR3nt: TGTTCCAGCAGCCCCCCGAGACAGGGGGCATTATCCGAGCAGTACTTC
CDR3aa: CSSSPPRQGALSEQYF

v_gene: TRBV20-1
d_gene: -
j_gene: TRBJ2-1
abundance: -
CDR3nt: TGCAGTGCTACCGGGTCCCGGGGGCAGTTCTTC
CDR3aa: CSATGSRGQFF

v_gene: TRBV12-5
d_gene: TRBD1
j_gene: TRBJ1-1
abundance: -
CDR3nt: TGTGCTAGTGGTCCCCGGAAAAAACAGGGGGCGCAAGGGGTGGCAGCTTTCTTT
CDR3aa: CASGPRKKQGAQGVAAFF

v_gene: TRBV19
d_gene: -
j_gene: TRBJ2-7
abundance: -
CDR3nt: TGTGCCAGTACCCCCGCTGGGGCTCCTACCTCCTACGAGCAGTACTTC
CDR3aa: CASTPAGAPTSYEQYF

v_gene: TRBV29-1
d_gene: TRBD1
j_gene: TRBJ2-5
abundance: once
CDR3nt: TGCAGCGTTTCTGTAGGGGGCACGGAGACCCAGTACTTC
CDR3aa: CSVSVGGTETQYF

v_gene: TRBV18
d_gene: -
j_gene: TRBJ1-3
abundance: once
CDR3nt: TGTGCCAGCTCACCCGGTGACTCTGGAAACACCATATATTTT
CDR3aa: CASSPGDSGNTIYF

v_gene: TRBV2
d_gene: TRBD2
j_gene: TRBJ2-7
abundance: -
CDR3nt: TGTGCCAGCAGTGTTTGGCGGGAGAAGGATGAGCAGTACTTC
CDR3aa: CASSVWREKDEQYF

v_gene: TRBV25-1
d_gene: -
j_gene: TRBJ2-3
abundance: once
CDR3nt: TGTGCCAGCAGTCAGGCGCAGCGCACAGATACGCAGTATTTT
CDR3aa: CASSQAQRTDTQYF

v_gene: TRBV6-5
d_gene: TRBD1
j_gene: TRBJ1-2
abundance: -
CDR3nt: TGTGCCAGCAGTTTGGTGACAGGGGGCAAGAACTATGGCTACACCTTC
CDR3aa: CASSLVTGGKNYGYTF

v_gene: TRBV9
d_gene: -
j_gene: TRBJ2-2
abundance: -
CDR3nt: TGTGCCAGCAGCGTCACAGGCGTCAACGCCGGGGAGCTGTTTTTT
CDR3aa: CASSVTGVNAGELFF

v_gene: TRBV10-3
d_gene: TRBD2
j_gene: TRBJ2-3
abundance: -
CDR3nt: TGTGCCATCAGTACGCGGACTAGCGGAAACACAGATACGCAGTATTTT
CDR3aa: CAISTRTSGNTDTQYF

v_gene: TRBV11-2
d_gene: TRBD2
j_gene: TRBJ2-3
abundance: -
CDR3nt: TGTGCCAGCAGCTCTCTAGCGGGGGGGATCACAGATACGCAGTATTTT
CDR3aa: CASSSLAGGITDTQYF

v_gene: TRBV14
d_gene: -
j_gene: TRBJ1-4
abundance: -
CDR3nt: TGTGCCAGCAGCCAGATCTCGGGGGGGGATGAAAAACTGTTTTTT
CDR3aa: CASSQISGGDEKLFF

v_gene: TRBV18
d_gene: -
j_gene: TRBJ2-2
abundance: -
CDR3nt: TGTGCCAGCTCACCACGGGGAGAAGCCGGGGAGCTGTTTTTT
CDR3aa: CASSPRGEAGELFF

v_gene: TRBV7-9
d_gene: -
j_gene: TRBJ2-3
abundance: -
CDR3nt: TGTGCCAGCAGCCGACGGGGGTCTAGCACAGATACGCAGTATTTT
CDR3aa: CASSRRGSSTDTQYF

v_gene: TRBV2
d_gene: -
j_gene: TRBJ1-5
abundance: -
CDR3nt: TGTGCCAGCAGTGAGCGGTCGACTCAGCCCCAGCATTTT
CDR3aa: CASSERSTQPQHF

v_gene: TRBV5-1
d_gene: TRBD2
j_gene: TRBJ2-4
abundance: -
CDR3nt: TGCGCCAGCTCGACTAGCGGGACCTCCTTAGCCAAAAACATTCAGTACTTC
CDR3aa: CASSTSGTSLAKNIQYF

v_gene: TRBV4-1
d_gene: TRBD2
j_gene: TRBJ2-3
abundance: -
CDR3nt: TGCGCCAGCAGCCCAAAAACTCGGAGGGGTAGCGGGAGCACAGATACGCAGTATTTT
CDR3aa: CASSPKTRRGSGSTDTQYF

v_gene: TRBV28
d_gene: TRBD2
j_gene: TRBJ2-7
abundance: -
CDR3nt: TGTGCCAGCAGCTCCGGGACTAGGAGGTACGAGCAGTACTTC
CDR3aa: CASSSGTRRYEQYF

v_gene: TRBV6-4
d_gene: -
j_gene: TRBJ1-1
abundance: few
CDR3nt: TGTGCCAGCCCTCAATTTAATCCGGGAGAAGGTTTAATGAACACTGAAGCTTTCTTT
CDR3aa: CASPQFNPGEGLMNTEAFF

v_gene: TRBV19
d_gene: -
j_gene: TRBJ2-7
abundance: -
CDR3nt: TGTGCCAGTAGTATTAGCGCGAACTACGAGCAGTACTTC
CDR3aa: CASSISANYEQYF

v_gene: TRBV6-5
d_gene: -
j_gene: TRBJ2-7
abundance: -
CDR3nt: TGTGCCAGCAGTCCCTGGAGCGCGAGAACCTACGAGCAGTACTTC
CDR3aa: CASSPWSARTYEQYF

v_gene: TRBV28
d_gene: TRBD2
j_gene: TRBJ2-1
abundance: -
CDR3nt: TGTGCCAGCACCGTAATGGGGCTAGCGGGACTCGCCTCCTACAATGAGCAGTTCTTC
CDR3aa: CASTVMGLAGLASYNEQFF

v_gene: TRBV25-1
d_gene: -
j_gene: TRBJ1-5
abundance: -
CDR3nt: TGTGCCAGCAGTGATAGCCGACTGAGGAATCAGCCCCAGCATTTT
CDR3aa: CASSDSRLRNQPQHF

v_gene: TRBV6-4
d_gene: TRBD2
j_gene: TRBJ2-3
abundance: -
CDR3nt: TGTGCCAGCAGTGTCTCAGCGGGGGTTTCAGATACGCAGTATTTT
CDR3aa: CASSVSAGVSDTQYF

v_gene: TRBV6-1
d_gene: -
j_gene: TRBJ2-1
abundance: medium-sized
CDR3nt: TGTGCCAGCAGTGTCTCTCACGCTAGCTCCTACAATGAGCAGTTCTTC
CDR3aa: CASSVSHASSYNEQFF